The rows below give T cell receptor beta chains drawn from one sample of a study of metastatic and nonmetastatic thyroid tumors. Via MiXCR, TCRdb re-called the PCR reads. The sample contains about 11,000 clones, under 35% of which appear only once. Sequenced input: tumor tissue. The receptors stem from a female donor with papillary thyroid cancer or a benign thyroid nodule (not recorded which). Some clones in this sample may be carry-over from other donors' samples. CDR3s include the opening cysteine and the closing phenylalanine or tryptophan. D genes are given only for firm matches. Part of the rows lack a size; the others show once, few, many or a class for expanded clones.

abundance,j_gene,v_gene,d_gene,CDR3nt,CDR3aa
few,TRBJ2-2,TRBV6-2/TRBV6-3,NA,TGTGCCAGCAGGCCACGGGGGGCGCTAATCACCGGGGAGCTGTTTTTT,CASRPRGALITGELFF
NA,TRBJ1-6,TRBV11-1,TRBD1,TGTGCCAGCAGCTTATTCAAGGGGGCTATCGATTCACCCCTCCACTTT,CASSLFKGAIDSPLHF
NA,TRBJ1-5,TRBV24-1,NA,TGTGCCACCCCCGATCAGACCGGAAACCCCCATCAGCCCCAGCATTTT,CATPDQTGNPHQPQHF
few,TRBJ2-3,TRBV6-1,TRBD2,TGTGCCAGCAGAGGCGGGGGGGCTATAGATACGCAGTATTTT,CASRGGGAIDTQYF
NA,TRBJ2-1,TRBV7-3,NA,TGTGCCAGCAGCTTTAGCGGCAATGAGCAGTTCTTC,CASSFSGNEQFF
NA,TRBJ2-1,TRBV4-1,NA,TGCGCCAGCAGCCAAGGGAGAGGTGAGCAGTTCTTC,CASSQGRGEQFF
medium-sized,TRBJ2-2,TRBV20-1,TRBD1,TGCAGTGCTGCACTGAGGGACAGCTTGAACACCGGGGAGCTGTTTTTT,CSAALRDSLNTGELFF
medium-sized,TRBJ2-7,TRBV20-1,TRBD1,TGCAGTGCGACAGGGTCCTCCTACGAGCAGTACTTC,CSATGSSYEQYF
NA,TRBJ1-1,TRBV3-1,TRBD1,TGTGCCAGCAGCAAAGGGACAGGGGGCTGGAACACTGAAGCTTTCTTT,CASSKGTGGWNTEAFF
medium-sized,TRBJ2-3,TRBV5-1,NA,TGCGCCAGCAGCTTGGTAGTAGCGGCTAGCACAGATACGCAGTATTTT,CASSLVVAASTDTQYF
medium-sized,TRBJ2-7,TRBV7-3,NA,TGTGCCAGCAGCTACGCCGCGGGACCCTTCGAGCAGTACTTC,CASSYAAGPFEQYF
many,TRBJ2-7,TRBV27,TRBD2,TGTGCCAGCTCCTTCAGCGGGAGCGACGAGCAGTACTTC,CASSFSGSDEQYF
medium-sized,TRBJ2-1,TRBV12-3/TRBV12-4,TRBD2,TGTGCCAGCAGTCGCGGGGGGGCAGACAATGAGCAGTTCTTC,CASSRGGADNEQFF
NA,TRBJ2-3,TRBV5-1,NA,TGCGCCAGCAGCCCATTCACGGGACTCTCTAGCACAGATACGCAGTATTTT,CASSPFTGLSSTDTQYF
many,TRBJ2-7,TRBV20-1,NA,TGCAGTGGGACAGCCCCCCTAGAGTGCTACGAGCAGTACTTC,CSGTAPLECYEQYF
few,TRBJ1-6,TRBV6-1,NA,TGTGCCAGCAGTGAAAGTGCAGTGCCGTCACCCCTCCACTTT,CASSESAVPSPLHF
NA,TRBJ2-7,TRBV30,NA,TGTGCCTGGAGTCTAGGCGGCGAGCAGTACTTC,CAWSLGGEQYF
medium-sized,TRBJ2-5,TRBV11-2,TRBD1,TGTGCCAGCGGCAATACCGGGACAGGGATAGAGACCCAGTACTTC,CASGNTGTGIETQYF
many,TRBJ2-4,TRBV2,TRBD1,TGTGCCAGCAGTGAAGGTTCGATAGGGGGCTTTAAGACCAAAAACATTCAGTACTTC,CASSEGSIGGFKTKNIQYF
medium-sized,TRBJ1-2,TRBV6-2/TRBV6-3,TRBD1,TGTGCCAGCAGTTACTCAACAGGGGCGAACTATGGCTACACCTTC,CASSYSTGANYGYTF
few,TRBJ1-2,TRBV6-4,NA,TGTGCCAGCAGTGACCGGTACTCGGACGGAGTCTACACCTTC,CASSDRYSDGVYTF
NA,TRBJ1-5,TRBV3-1,NA,TGTGCCAGCAGCCAATGGGGGCAGCCCCAGCATTTT,CASSQWGQPQHF
NA,TRBJ2-3,TRBV20-1,NA,TGCAGTGCTCCTGATCAGGGAGATACGCAGTATTTT,CSAPDQGDTQYF
NA,TRBJ1-6,TRBV30,NA,TGTGCCTGGAGGCCTAGCGGATCACCCCTCCACTTT,CAWRPSGSPLHF
few,TRBJ2-5,TRBV4-3,NA,TGCGCCAGCAGCCAAGAGGGGGGCCGGGAGACCCAGTACTTC,CASSQEGGRETQYF
many,TRBJ2-1,TRBV9,NA,TGTGCCAGCAGCGTAAACCCCAAGGATGAGCAGTTCTTC,CASSVNPKDEQFF
NA,TRBJ2-2,TRBV5-6,TRBD1,TGTGCCAGCAGCTTCCGGGACAGGGTTTACACCGGGGAGCTGTTTTTT,CASSFRDRVYTGELFF
NA,TRBJ2-2,TRBV19,NA,TGTGCCAGTAGTATTTCCGGGGAGCTGTTTTTT,CASSISGELFF
large,TRBJ2-7,TRBV20-1,TRBD2,TGCAGTGCTAGAGATATAGCGGGAGGGCTATACGAGCAGTACTTC,CSARDIAGGLYEQYF
medium-sized,TRBJ1-6,TRBV7-9,NA,TGTGCCAGCAGCTTAGATGGGAATAATTCACCCCTCCACTTT,CASSLDGNNSPLHF
many,TRBJ1-6,TRBV30,NA,TGTGCCTGGAGTGTCGGATTGCGGTGGGATTCACCCCTCCACTTT,CAWSVGLRWDSPLHF
NA,TRBJ1-6,TRBV4-1,NA,TGCGCCAGCAGCCACCACCAGCCCCAGACACCCCTCCACTTT,CASSHHQPQTPLHF
once,TRBJ1-1,TRBV20-1,TRBD1,TGCAGTGCTAGAGATACCCCCGGACAGGGTAGTATGGTGGCTGAAGCTTTCTTT,CSARDTPGQGSMVAEAFF
few,TRBJ2-1,TRBV24-1,TRBD2,TGTGCCACCATCACCCAGGGACTAGCGGGAGGCAATGAGCAGTTCTTC,CATITQGLAGGNEQFF
few,TRBJ1-5,TRBV4-1,NA,TGCGCCAGCAGCCAAGAGGGTAGTCGGCAGCCCCAGCATTTT,CASSQEGSRQPQHF